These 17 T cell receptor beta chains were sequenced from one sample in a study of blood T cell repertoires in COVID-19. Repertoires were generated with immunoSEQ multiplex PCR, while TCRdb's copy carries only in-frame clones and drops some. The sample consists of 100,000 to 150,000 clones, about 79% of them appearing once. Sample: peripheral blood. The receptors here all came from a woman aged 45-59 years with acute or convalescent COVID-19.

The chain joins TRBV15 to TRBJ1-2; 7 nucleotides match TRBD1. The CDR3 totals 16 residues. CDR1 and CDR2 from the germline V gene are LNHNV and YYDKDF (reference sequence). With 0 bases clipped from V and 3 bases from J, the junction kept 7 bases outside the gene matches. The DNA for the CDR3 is TGTGCCACCAGCAGAGAGGACAGGCCGACGGACTATGGCTACACCTTC. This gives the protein CATSREDRPTDYGYTF.

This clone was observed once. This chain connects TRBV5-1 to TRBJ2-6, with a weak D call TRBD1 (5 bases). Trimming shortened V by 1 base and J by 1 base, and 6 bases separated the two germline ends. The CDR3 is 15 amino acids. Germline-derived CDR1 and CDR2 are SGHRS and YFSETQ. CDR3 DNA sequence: TGCGCCAGCAGCTTGTCAGGGTCTGGGGCCAACGTCCTGACTTTC. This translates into CASSLSGSGANVLTF.

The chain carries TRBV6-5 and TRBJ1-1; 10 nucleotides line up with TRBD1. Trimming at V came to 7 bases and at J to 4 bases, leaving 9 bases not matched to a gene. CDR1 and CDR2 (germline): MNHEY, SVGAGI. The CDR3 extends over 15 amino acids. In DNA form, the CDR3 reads TGTGCCAGCACTCGGGACAGGGGTTTTAGCACTGAAGCTTTCTTT. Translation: CASTRDRGFSTEAFF.

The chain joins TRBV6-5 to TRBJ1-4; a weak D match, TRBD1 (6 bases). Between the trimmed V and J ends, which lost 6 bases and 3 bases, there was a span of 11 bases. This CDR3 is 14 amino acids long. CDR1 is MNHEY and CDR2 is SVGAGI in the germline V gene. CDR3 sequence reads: CASSLTGPNEKLFF. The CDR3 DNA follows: TGTGCCAGCAGCCTGACAGGTCCTAATGAAAAACTGTTTTTT.

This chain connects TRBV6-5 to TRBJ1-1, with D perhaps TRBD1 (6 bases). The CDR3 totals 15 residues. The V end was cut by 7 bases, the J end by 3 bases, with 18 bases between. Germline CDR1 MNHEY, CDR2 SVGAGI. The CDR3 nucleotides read TGTGCCAGCAACTTGTTGGGGGCGCAGGACACTGAAGCTTTCTTT. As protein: CASNLLGAQDTEAFF.

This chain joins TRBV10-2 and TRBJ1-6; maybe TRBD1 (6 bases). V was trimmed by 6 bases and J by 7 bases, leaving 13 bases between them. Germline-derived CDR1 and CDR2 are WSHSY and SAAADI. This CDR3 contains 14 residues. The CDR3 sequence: CASSPGVNNSPLHF. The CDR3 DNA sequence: TGCGCCAGCAGCCCAGGGGTGAACAATTCACCCCTCCACTTT.

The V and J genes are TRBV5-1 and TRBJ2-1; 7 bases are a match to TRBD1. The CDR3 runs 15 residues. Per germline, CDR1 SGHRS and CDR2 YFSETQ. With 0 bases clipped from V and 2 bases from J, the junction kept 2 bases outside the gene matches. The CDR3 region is CASSLGGQTYNEQFF. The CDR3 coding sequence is TGCGCCAGCAGCTTGGGGGGACAGACCTACAATGAGCAGTTCTTC. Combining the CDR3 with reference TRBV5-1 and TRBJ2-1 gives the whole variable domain KAGVTQTPRYLIKTRGQQVTLSCSPISGHRSVSWYQQTPGQGLQFLFEYFSETQRNKGNFPGRFSGRQFSNSRSEMNVSTLELGDSALYLCASSLGGQTYNEQFFGPGTRLTVL.

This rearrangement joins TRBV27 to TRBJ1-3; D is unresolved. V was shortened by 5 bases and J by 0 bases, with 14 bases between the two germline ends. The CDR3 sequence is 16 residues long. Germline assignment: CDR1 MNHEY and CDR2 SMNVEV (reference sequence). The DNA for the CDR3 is TGTGCCAGCAGTGCATCCGGGATCCCCTCTGGAAACACCATATATTTT. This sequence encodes CASSASGIPSGNTIYF.

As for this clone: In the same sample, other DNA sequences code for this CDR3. CDR3 nucleotide sequence: TGTGCCTGGAGCAGGGGGATGAACACTGAAGCTTTCTTT. Residues: CAWSRGMNTEAFF. The V call is TRBV30, the J call TRBJ1-1, with 7 bases identical to TRBD1. J lost 0 bases, V lost 3 bases, and 1 base had no gene match. Germline CDR1 reads GTSNPN; CDR2 reads SVGIG (reference sequence). The CDR3 length is 13 residues.

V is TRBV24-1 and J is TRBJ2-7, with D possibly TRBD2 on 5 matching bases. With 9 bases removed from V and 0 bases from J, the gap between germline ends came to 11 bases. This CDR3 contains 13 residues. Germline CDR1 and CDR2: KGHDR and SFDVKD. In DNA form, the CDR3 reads TGTGCCACCGGAGGCCGGAGCTCCTACGAGCAGTACTTC. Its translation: CATGGRSSYEQYF.

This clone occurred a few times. CDR3 DNA: TGTGCCAGCAGATACGGACAGGGAAGACTGTTTTTT. Protein sequence: CASRYGQGRLFF. The rearrangement links TRBV12-3 or TRBV12-4 to TRBJ1-4; 8 bases line up with TRBD1. The CDR3 covers 12 residues. After removal of 6 bases from V and 13 bases from J, the junction contained 7 bases not matched to a gene.

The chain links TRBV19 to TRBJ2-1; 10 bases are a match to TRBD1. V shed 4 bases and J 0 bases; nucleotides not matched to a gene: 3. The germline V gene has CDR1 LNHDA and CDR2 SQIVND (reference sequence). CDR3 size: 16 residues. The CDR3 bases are TGTGCCAGTAGTACCAGGGACAGGGGCTCCTACAATGAGCAGTTCTTC. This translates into CASSTRDRGSYNEQFF.

CDR3 DNA sequence: TGTGCCAGCAGCTTACTCGTTGGAGCTAGCGGGGGGACTGAGCAGTTCTTC. Protein product: CASSLLVGASGGTEQFF. The chain links TRBV7-9 to TRBJ2-1, with 11 positions matching TRBD2. This CDR3 region has 17 residues. The germline V gene encodes CDR1 SEHNR and CDR2 FQNEAQ (reference sequence). V was pared by 2 bases and J by 9 bases, with 12 bases of the junction left unmatched.

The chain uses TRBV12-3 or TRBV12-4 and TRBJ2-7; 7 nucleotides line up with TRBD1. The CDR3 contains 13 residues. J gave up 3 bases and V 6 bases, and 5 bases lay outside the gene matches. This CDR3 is CASSKGGSYEQYF. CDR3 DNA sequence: TGTGCCAGCAGCAAAGGGGGCAGCTACGAGCAGTACTTC.

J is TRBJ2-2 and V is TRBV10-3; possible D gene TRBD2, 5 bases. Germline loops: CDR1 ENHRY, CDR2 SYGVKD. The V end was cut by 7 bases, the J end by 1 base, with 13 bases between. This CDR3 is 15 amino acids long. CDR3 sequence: CAIKSAGRNTGELFF. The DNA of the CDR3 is TGTGCCATCAAATCGGCGGGCAGGAACACCGGGGAGCTGTTTTTT.

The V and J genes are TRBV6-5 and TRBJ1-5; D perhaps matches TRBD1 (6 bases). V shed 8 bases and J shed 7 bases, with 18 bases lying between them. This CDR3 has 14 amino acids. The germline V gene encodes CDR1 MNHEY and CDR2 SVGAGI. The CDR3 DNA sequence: TGTGCCAGCGGAGTACAGGGAATCTGGCAGCCCCAGCATTTT. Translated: CASGVQGIWQPQHF.

The CDR3: CTRGGLAAKNTGELFF. The CDR3 coding sequence is TGCACCAGGGGGGGACTAGCGGCTAAGAACACCGGGGAGCTGTTTTTT. The V gene is TRBV1, the J gene TRBJ2-2; whether TRBD2, the table's D call, matches the DNA was not checked. TRBV1 is given as a pseudogene. This CDR3 has 16 amino acids.